This note documents a single T cell receptor beta chain sequence. The protocol was immunoSEQ multiplex PCR, while the TCRdb copy is restricted to in-frame clones and leaves out a portion. The sample records about 140,000 clones, around 88% being singletons. These data originate in a study of blood T cell repertoires in COVID-19. The overall study: The study drew acute and convalescent COVID-19 samples from the United States, Italy and Spain.

There are 14 residues in the CDR3. Germline V gives CDR1 SGHDN, CDR2 FVKESK. V lost 1 base and J lost 5, with 12 bases in between. The sample comprised peripheral blood. V is TRBV14 and J is TRBJ2-7; D gene uncertain. The TCR comes from a human donor in a cohort sampled during active COVID-19. The CDR3 DNA is TGTGCCAGCAGCCAAGGAGGTAGATTCCACGAGCAGTACTTC. Its translation is CASSQGGRFHEQYF.